The 12 T cell receptor beta chains reported below all come from one sample, sequenced in a study of yellow fever vaccine responses in identical twins. TCRdb called the RT-PCR reads again in MiXCR, with one record for every CDR3 protein. The repertoire has about 4,700 distinct CDR3 sequences, approximately 89% of them found once; the top ten carry under 2%. The sequences come from T cells from blood (PBMCs), unsorted or a sorted subset (not recorded which), collected before or after yellow fever vaccination (not recorded which). The receptors come from a woman aged 18 to 35 who received the yellow fever vaccine.

The chain recombines TRBV7-6 with TRBJ2-7; D is unclear. V lost 1 base and J lost 3, with 13 bases in between. The length of the CDR3 is 15 residues. Germline CDR1 SGHVS, CDR2 FNYEAQ. CDR3 loop: CASSLGGVRSYEQYF. The CDR3 nucleotides read TGTGCCAGCAGCTTAGGAGGCGTTCGCAGCTACGAGCAGTACTTC. Using reference TRBV7-6 and TRBJ2-7 for the parts outside the CDR3, the full variable domain is GAGVSQSPRYKVTKRGQDVALRCDPISGHVSLYWYRQALGQGPEFLTYFNYEAQQDKSGLPNDRFSAERPEGSISTLTIQRTEQRDSAMYRCASSLGGVRSYEQYFGPGTRLTVT.

The rearrangement joins TRBV12-3 or TRBV12-4 to TRBJ2-7; D might be TRBD2 (6 bases). CDR3 length equals 15 residues. V was cut by 6 bases and J by 0 bases, with 15 bases left in between. The CDR3 protein is CASRLGGASSYEQYF. In nucleotides, the CDR3 is TGTGCCAGCAGATTGGGGGGAGCCAGCTCCTACGAGCAGTACTTC.

This chain uses TRBV29-1 with TRBJ2-7, with unresolved D. Germline V CDR1 and CDR2: SQVTM, ANQGSEA. Trimming left V 3 bases short and J 4 bases short, with 10 bases between. The CDR3 loop spans 12 amino acids. Here the CDR3 DNA reads TGCAGCGTTGAGATCGGCCAATACGAGCAGTACTTC. Residues: CSVEIGQYEQYF.

The J gene is TRBJ2-7, the V gene TRBV15, with D possibly being TRBD1 or TRBD2 (5 bases each). The CDR3 contains 15 residues. The germline V gene encodes CDR1 LNHNV and CDR2 YYDKDF (reference sequence). The V end was cut by 4 bases, the J end by 0 bases, with 13 bases between. CDR3 coding DNA: TGTGCCACCAGCACCGGGACGGGGAGCTCCTACGAGCAGTACTTC. It specifies CATSTGTGSSYEQYF. The whole variable domain, remainder taken from reference TRBV15 and TRBJ2-7, is DAMVIQNPRYQVTQFGKPVTLSCSQTLNHNVMYWYQQKSSQAPKLLFHYYDKDFNNEADTPDNFQSRRPNTSFCFLDIRSPGLGDTAMYLCATSTGTGSSYEQYFGPGTRLTVT.

There are a few counts of this clonotype. This chain links TRBV2 with TRBJ1-2; TRBD1 might be the D (5 bases). This CDR3 has 15 amino acids. Germline V gene data show CDR1 as SNHLY and CDR2 as FYNNEI. Trimming cost V 2 bases and J 4 bases, with 14 bases left between them. As DNA, the CDR3 is TGTGCCAGCAGTGAACATTGGGACGTGGGCTATGGCTACACCTTC. Its translation is CASSEHWDVGYGYTF.

Written as DNA, the CDR3 is TGCGCCAGCAGCCACCAGGGGGATAATGAAAAACTGTTTTTT. Amino acid sequence: CASSHQGDNEKLFF. The chain couples TRBV4-1 to TRBJ1-4, with TRBD1 matching 7 bases. In germline, CDR1 is MGHRA, CDR2 YSYEKL. The CDR3 runs 14 residues. The V and J ends lost 3 bases and 4 bases, in that order; junction bases with no gene match: 2.

This sequence joins TRBV9 and TRBJ2-7; tentative D call: TRBD2 (5 bases). The V gene lost 0 bases and the J gene lost 6 bases, with 13 bases spanning the gap. Germline values: CDR1 SGDLS, CDR2 YYNGEE. The CDR3 is 14 residues long. CDR3 loop: CASSVDPNGGEQYF. As DNA, the CDR3 is TGTGCCAGCAGCGTAGATCCGAACGGAGGCGAGCAGTACTTC. The whole variable domain, remainder taken from reference TRBV9 and TRBJ2-7, is DSGVTQTPKHLITATGQRVTLRCSPRSGDLSVYWYQQSLDQGLQFLIQYYNGEERAKGNILERFSAQQFPDLHSELNLSSLELGDSALYFCASSVDPNGGEQYFGPGTRLTVT.

J is TRBJ2-1 and V is TRBV7-3; 8 bases are a match to TRBD2. The germline CDR1 and CDR2 sequences are SGHTA and FQGTGA. V gave up 2 bases and J gave up 4 bases; unmatched junction bases: 4. This CDR3 region has 15 residues. The CDR3 bases are TGTGCCAGCAGCTTACGGACTAGCCAATACAATGAGCAGTTCTTC. It is translated as CASSLRTSQYNEQFF. Full variable domain (rest looked up from reference TRBV7-3 and TRBJ2-1): GAGVSQTPSNKVTEKGKYVELRCDPISGHTALYWYRQSLGQGPEFLIYFQGTGAADDSGLPNDRFFAVRPEGSVSTLKIQRTERGDSAVYLCASSLRTSQYNEQFFGPGTRLTVL.

The CDR3 nucleotides read TGTGCCATCACATCCGTGGGGAGGTACAATGAGCAGTTCTTC. It specifies CAITSVGRYNEQFF. This chain joins TRBV10-3 and TRBJ2-1; D is possibly TRBD2 (6 bases). The V end lost 7 bases, the J end lost 4 bases, and 14 bases lay between the germline ends. This CDR3 is 14 amino acids long. CDR1 and CDR2 from the germline V gene are ENHRY and SYGVKD.

The chain couples TRBV28 to TRBJ1-1, with D unclear. The germline gives CDR1 MDHEN, CDR2 SYDVKM. The V end lost 7 bases, the J end lost 1 base, and 4 bases lay between the germline ends. CDR3 length: 11 amino acids. CDR3 bases: TGTGCCAGCAAAGGGAACACTGAAGCTTTCTTT. It encodes CASKGNTEAFF.

This clonotype was seen once. The V and J genes are TRBV20-1 and TRBJ2-1, with 8 nucleotides matching TRBD1. Germline V CDR1 and CDR2: DFQATT, SNEGSKA (reference sequence). This CDR3 contains 13 residues. V was pared by 6 bases and J by 0 bases, with 1 base of the junction left unmatched. The CDR3 bases are TGCAGTGCCGGGACAGGCTCCTACAATGAGCAGTTCTTC. Protein product: CSAGTGSYNEQFF.

The rearrangement joins TRBV11-2 to TRBJ2-5; D might be TRBD1 (6 bases). Between the trimmed V and J ends, which lost 5 bases and 5 bases, there was a span of 21 bases. CDR3 size: 16 residues. Germline V gene data show CDR1 as SGHAT and CDR2 as FQNNGV. DNA of the CDR3: TGTGCCAGCAGCCGTTTATCCACAGGGTATTGGGAGACCCAGTACTTC. It specifies CASSRLSTGYWETQYF.